Given below is one T cell receptor beta chain in context. Libraries were prepared by immunoSEQ multiplex PCR; TCRdb keeps only in-frame clonotypes and omits some of them. This table holds some 140,000 clones, approximately 86% found once. CDR1 and CDR2 from the germline V gene are SNHLY and FYNNEI. The CDR3 has 12 residues. Trimming removed 6 bases at V and 5 bases at J, with 10 bases between. The sample originates from a study of cytomegalovirus exposure and HLA in healthy donors. The genes are TRBV2 and TRBJ1-2; the D is unclear. The TCR originated in a human donor in good health. The sample consisted of PBMCs. CDR3 bases: TGTGCCAGCAGCCAGTCTTCTTATGGCTACACCTTC. It codes for CASSQSSYGYTF.